This TCR beta chain was observed in a study of glioma-infiltrating T cells after dendritic cell vaccination. Of note for this clone: Its cognate antigen is unknown.

Study-wide points: Survival was not directly related to TCR clonality in these patients. Higher pretreatment TIL content predicted longer progression-free time and survival.

Primers: 60 V beta forward and 13 J beta reverse. This table comes from immunoSEQ multiplex PCR, and its TCRdb copy is limited to in-frame clones, with some not included. Of more than 100,000 clones in the sample, 81% were seen once. Per germline, CDR1 SGHVS and CDR2 FQNEAQ. The CDR3 loop spans 16 amino acids. J gave up 0 bases and V 5 bases, and 5 bases lay outside the gene matches. The V call is TRBV7-8, the J call TRBJ1-3, with 9 nucleotides matching TRBD1. This specimen was blood, taken before dendritic cell vaccination. This clonotype was obtained from a human donor with glioblastoma. In DNA, the CDR3 is TGTGCCAGCAGCCCTCGGGACAGGGACTCTGGAAACACCATATATTTT. The encoded protein is CASSPRDRDSGNTIYF.